These T cell receptor beta chains were read from a single sample in a study of pediatric ulcerative colitis. Sequenced by immunoSEQ multiplex PCR; TCRdb stores in-frame clones only, minus some. This repertoire shows 36,000 or so clones, 73% found once; its top ten account for 0.65% to 0.75%. The sequenced sample consisted of gut tissue. Receptors were obtained from a boy aged 5-17 years with moderate ulcerative colitis. Both conserved end residues are part of each CDR3. D genes are given only for firm matches. Clone size is stated in some rows and not others, as once, few, many or a class when expanded.

clone_size	j_call	d_call	cdr3_length	v_call	cdr3_nt	cdr3_aa
NA	TRBJ2-7	NA	13	TRBV14	TGTGCCAGCAGCCAGGACAGCTCCTACGAGCAGTACTTC	CASSQDSSYEQYF
few	TRBJ2-7	NA	14	TRBV7-3	TGTGCCAGCAGCTTGTCAATACGAGAGGGGGAGCAGTACTTC	CASSLSIREGEQYF
NA	TRBJ2-3	TRBD1	16	TRBV2	TGTGCCAGCAGTGAACAGACAGGGGGCTTTGGAGATACGCAGTATTTT	CASSEQTGGFGDTQYF
few	TRBJ1-5	NA	16	TRBV19	TGTGCCAGTAGTATGTCCCCAGGCGGCGGCAATCAGCCCCAGCATTTT	CASSMSPGGGNQPQHF
NA	TRBJ2-5	NA	14	TRBV30	TGTGCCTCTACGACAGATCCCGCCCTCGGGACCCAGTACTTC	CASTTDPALGTQYF
NA	TRBJ2-1	TRBD2	15	TRBV29-1	TGCAGCGTTGAAGGGTCGGGGGGGAGTGGCAATGAGCAGTTCTTC	CSVEGSGGSGNEQFF
NA	TRBJ2-1	NA	17	TRBV19	TGTGCCAGTAGTAAGGGGAGACTTGAGCGGAGGTACAATGAGCAGTTCTTC	CASSKGRLERRYNEQFF
NA	TRBJ2-7	NA	16	TRBV6-5	TGTGCCAGCAGTTACTCGGCCCAGGGCGGCTCCTACGAGCAGTACTTC	CASSYSAQGGSYEQYF
NA	TRBJ1-2	NA	15	TRBV7-2	TGTGCCAGCAGCTTAGAGGTTTATGGAGGATACGGCTACACCTTC	CASSLEVYGGYGYTF
NA	TRBJ2-3	NA	14	TRBV2	TGTGCCAGCAGGGTGGTAGCCTCCACAGATACGCAGTATTTT	CASRVVASTDTQYF
NA	TRBJ1-5	NA	15	TRBV6-5	TGTGCCAGCAGTTACTCGGCAGGGAACCATCAGCCCCAGCATTTT	CASSYSAGNHQPQHF
NA	TRBJ2-2	TRBD1	12	TRBV7-9	TGTGCCTGGGACAGGGACACCGGGGAGCTGTTTTTT	CAWDRDTGELFF
once	TRBJ1-5	NA	12	TRBV7-2	TGTGCCAGCAGCTTATCAAATCAGCCCCAGCATTTT	CASSLSNQPQHF
NA	TRBJ1-2	NA	11	TRBV13	TGTGCCAGCAGCTTAGGTTATGGCTACACCTTC	CASSLGYGYTF
NA	TRBJ2-5	NA	17	TRBV6-1	TGTGCCAGCAGTGATGCCCCGTGGCGGGGTGACCAAGAGACCCAGTACTTC	CASSDAPWRGDQETQYF
NA	TRBJ2-2	TRBD2	16	TRBV18	TGTGCCAGCTCGCCTAGACTAGCGGGAGATAACGGGGAGCTGTTTTTT	CASSPRLAGDNGELFF
medium-sized	TRBJ1-5	NA	13	TRBV7-2	TGTGCCAGCAGCTTCCGGTATCCTCAGCCCCAGCATTTT	CASSFRYPQPQHF
few	TRBJ1-2	NA	13	TRBV18	TGTGCCAGCTCACCAGACGGGGACTATGGCTACACCTTC	CASSPDGDYGYTF
NA	TRBJ2-1	TRBD2	15	TRBV6-1	TGTGCCAGCAGTCTAACTAGCGGGAGAGACAATGAGCAGTTCTTC	CASSLTSGRDNEQFF
NA	TRBJ2-3	TRBD1	14	TRBV29-1	TGCAGCGTTGAACGGGACAGGGGGGTCAAGAAGCAGTATTTT	CSVERDRGVKKQYF
NA	TRBJ1-5	NA	14	TRBV19	TGTGCCAGTAGTTTCGGGATGATAAATCAGCCCCAGCATTTT	CASSFGMINQPQHF
NA	TRBJ1-4	NA	14	TRBV2	TGTGCCAGCAGCGAGGAGTGGACACATGAAAAACTGTTTTTT	CASSEEWTHEKLFF
NA	TRBJ2-1	NA	17	TRBV21-1	TGTGCCAGCAGCAAAGAAGCAGGGACAGGGCCTCAACCGGAGCAGTTCTTC	CASSKEAGTGPQPEQFF
few	TRBJ2-7	NA	15	TRBV6-5	TGTGCCAGCAGTTACGGCGGGATATGGTCCTACGAGCAGTACTTC	CASSYGGIWSYEQYF
NA	TRBJ2-4	TRBD1	11	TRBV28	TGTGCCACGGGGGACAGGCACATTCAGTACTTC	CATGDRHIQYF
NA	TRBJ1-1	NA	13	TRBV7-3	TGTGCCAGCAGCTTAACACAGGGCACTGAAGCTTTCTTT	CASSLTQGTEAFF
NA	TRBJ2-7	TRBD2	15	TRBV10-3	TGTGCCATCAGCGAGGGACTAGCGGGAGGGTACGAGCAGTACTTC	CAISEGLAGGYEQYF